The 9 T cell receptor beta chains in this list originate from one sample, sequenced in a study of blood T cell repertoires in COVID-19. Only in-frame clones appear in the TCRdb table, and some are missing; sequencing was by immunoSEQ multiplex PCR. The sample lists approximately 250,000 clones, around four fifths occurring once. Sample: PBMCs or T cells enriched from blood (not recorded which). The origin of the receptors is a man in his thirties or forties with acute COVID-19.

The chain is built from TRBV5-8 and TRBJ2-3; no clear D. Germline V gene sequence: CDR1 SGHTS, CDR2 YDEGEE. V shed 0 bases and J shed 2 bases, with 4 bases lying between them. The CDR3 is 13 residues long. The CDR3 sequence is CASSLANTDTQYF. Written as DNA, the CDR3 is TGTGCCAGCAGCTTGGCAAACACAGATACGCAGTATTTT.

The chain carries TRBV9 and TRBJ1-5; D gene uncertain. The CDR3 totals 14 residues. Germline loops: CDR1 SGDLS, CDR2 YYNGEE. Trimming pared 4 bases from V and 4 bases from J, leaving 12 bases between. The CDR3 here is CASSLGRTNQPQHF. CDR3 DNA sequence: TGTGCCAGCAGCCTCGGACGGACTAATCAGCCCCAGCATTTT. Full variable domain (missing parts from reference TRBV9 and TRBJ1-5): DSGVTQTPKHLITATGQRVTLRCSPRSGDLSVYWYQQSLDQGLQFLIQYYNGEERAKGNILERFSAQQFPDLHSELNLSSLELGDSALYFCASSLGRTNQPQHFGDGTRLSIL.

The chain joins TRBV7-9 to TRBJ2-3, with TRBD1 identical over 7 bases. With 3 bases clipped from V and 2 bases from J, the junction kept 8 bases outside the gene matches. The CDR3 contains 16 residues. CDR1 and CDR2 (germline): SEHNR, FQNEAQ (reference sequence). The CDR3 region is CASSLMGQKITDTQYF. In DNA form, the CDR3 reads TGTGCCAGCAGCTTGATGGGACAGAAGATCACAGATACGCAGTATTTT.

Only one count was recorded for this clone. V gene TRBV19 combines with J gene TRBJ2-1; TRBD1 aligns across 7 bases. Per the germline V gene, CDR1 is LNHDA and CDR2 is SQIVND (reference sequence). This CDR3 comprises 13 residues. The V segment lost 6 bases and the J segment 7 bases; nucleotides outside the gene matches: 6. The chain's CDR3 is CASRGDRRNEQFF. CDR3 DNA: TGTGCCAGTAGGGGGGACAGACGGAATGAGCAGTTCTTC.

The CDR3 spells CASSPWGGLGEKLFF. As DNA, the CDR3 is TGTGCCAGCAGCCCGTGGGGGGGGCTGGGTGAAAAACTGTTTTTT. V usage is TRBV11-3 and J usage is TRBJ1-4, with D tentatively TRBD1 (6 bases). V lost 5 bases, J lost 7 bases, and 17 bases lay in between. Germline CDR1 reads SGHNT; CDR2 reads YENEEA. CDR3 length: 15 residues.

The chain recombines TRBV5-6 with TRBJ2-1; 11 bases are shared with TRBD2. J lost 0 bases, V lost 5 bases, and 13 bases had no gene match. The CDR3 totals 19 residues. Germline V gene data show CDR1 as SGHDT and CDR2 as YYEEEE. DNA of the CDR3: TGTGCCAGCAGTTCCGGGACTAGCGGCCGATCGAGCTCCTACAATGAGCAGTTCTTC. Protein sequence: CASSSGTSGRSSSYNEQFF.

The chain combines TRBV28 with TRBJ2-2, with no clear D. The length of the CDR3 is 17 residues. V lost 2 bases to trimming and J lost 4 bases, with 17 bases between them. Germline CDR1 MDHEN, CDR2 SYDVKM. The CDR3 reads CASSLNSLGRSTGELFF. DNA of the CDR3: TGTGCCAGCAGTTTAAATTCCCTTGGCAGATCCACCGGGGAGCTGTTTTTT.

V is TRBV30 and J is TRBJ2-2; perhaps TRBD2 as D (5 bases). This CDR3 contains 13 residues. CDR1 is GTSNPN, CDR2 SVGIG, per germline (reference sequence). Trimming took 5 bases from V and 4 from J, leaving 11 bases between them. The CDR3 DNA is TGTGCCTGGCGCCAGAGGGTCACCGGGGAGCTGTTTTTT. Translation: CAWRQRVTGELFF.

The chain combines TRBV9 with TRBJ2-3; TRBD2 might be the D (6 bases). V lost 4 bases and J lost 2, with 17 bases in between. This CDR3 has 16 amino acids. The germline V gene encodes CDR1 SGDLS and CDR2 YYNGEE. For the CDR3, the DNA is TGTGCCAGCAGCTATCCCAAAGGAGGGGCCACAGATACGCAGTATTTT. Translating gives CASSYPKGGATDTQYF.